Below, 14 T cell receptor beta chains from the same sample are listed, as sequenced in a study of blood T cell repertoires in COVID-19. TCRdb keeps only in-frame clones here, not all; method: immunoSEQ multiplex PCR. The repertoire holds about 88,000 clones, 90% seen once, with less than 2% in the top ten. Sequencing was carried out using peripheral blood. Receptors originate from a man between 60 and 75 years old with acute or convalescent COVID-19.

The DNA of the CDR3 is TGTGCCAGCAGCTCAAGCGCCGACAGGGCTGAAAAACTGTTTTTT. This sequence encodes CASSSSADRAEKLFF. The chain is built from TRBV9 and TRBJ1-4; 7 bases match TRBD1. This CDR3 has 15 residues. V lost 4 bases to trimming and J lost 7 bases; unmatched junction nucleotides: 10. Germline assignment: CDR1 SGDLS and CDR2 YYNGEE.

The CDR3 DNA is TGTGCCAGCAGCCAGGACATTTCCTACGAGCAGTACTTC. Translating gives CASSQDISYEQYF. This sequence joins TRBV11-3 and TRBJ2-7, with D possibly being TRBD1 (5 bases). From germline, CDR1 is SGHNT and CDR2 YENEEA. V gave up 5 bases and J gave up 1 base, with 9 bases separating them. CDR3 length: 13 amino acids. Full variable domain (outside the CDR3, taken from reference TRBV11-3 and TRBJ2-7): EAGVVQSPRYKIIEKKQPVAFWCNPISGHNTLYWYLQNLGQGPELLIRYENEEAVDDSQLPKDRFSAERLKGVDSTLKIQPAELGDSAVYLCASSQDISYEQYFGPGTRLTVT.

The rearrangement uses TRBV19 and TRBJ1-2, with D unresolved. Trimming pared 0 bases from V and 5 bases from J, leaving 7 bases between. This CDR3 is 13 amino acids long. Germline loops: CDR1 LNHDA, CDR2 SQIVND (reference sequence). The CDR3 protein is CASSIDPRYGYTF. The CDR3 DNA reads as TGTGCCAGTAGTATAGATCCCAGATATGGCTACACCTTC.

This chain joins TRBV9 and TRBJ2-7; possible D gene TRBD1, 6 bases. V gave up 0 bases and J gave up 1 base, with 11 bases separating them. Germline V gene sequence: CDR1 SGDLS, CDR2 YYNGEE. CDR3 length equals 15 residues. The CDR3 DNA reads TGTGCCAGCAGCGTAGGGGGGACATTATCCTACGAGCAGTACTTC. Amino acid sequence: CASSVGGTLSYEQYF.

The V call is TRBV9, the J call TRBJ1-1; TRBD1 agrees at 7 bases. CDR3 size: 14 residues. CDR1 and CDR2 from the germline V gene are SGDLS and YYNGEE. V lost 3 bases, J lost 5 bases, and 7 bases stayed unmatched. CDR3 region: CASSAEAGGTEAFF. In nucleotides, the CDR3 is TGTGCCAGCAGCGCCGAGGCAGGGGGTACTGAAGCTTTCTTT.

V is TRBV10-2 and J is TRBJ2-1; 13 bases map to TRBD2. CDR1 is WSHSY and CDR2 is SAAADI in the germline V gene. The CDR3 is 15 amino acids. Trimming removed 4 bases from V and 3 bases from J; junction bases left unmatched: 0. CDR3 protein: CASSGLAGGYNEQFF. CDR3 sequence (DNA): TGCGCCAGCAGTGGACTAGCGGGAGGCTACAATGAGCAGTTCTTC.

This clone has just one count. The chain employs TRBV7-6 and TRBJ2-5, with D possibly TRBD2 on 5 matching bases. The CDR3 spans 15 residues. Between the trimmed V and J ends, which lost 3 bases and 2 bases, there was a span of 13 bases. The germline V gene has CDR1 SGHVS and CDR2 FNYEAQ. The CDR3 DNA is TGTGCCAGCAGCTTCCCGGGAAGACGGCAAGAGACCCAGTACTTC. Translating it yields CASSFPGRRQETQYF.

The table lists this clone with a count of one. This chain joins TRBV5-1 and TRBJ2-6; D gene unclear. Deletions cut 6 bases from V and 4 bases from J, with 11 bases between. CDR3 size: 14 residues. Germline values: CDR1 SGHRS, CDR2 YFSETQ. Here the CDR3 reads CASTSSYGANVLTF. As DNA, the CDR3 is TGCGCCAGCACCTCTAGTTACGGGGCCAACGTCCTGACTTTC.

V usage is TRBV28 and J usage is TRBJ1-5; TRBD1 matches at 8 bases. The J segment lost 7 bases and the V segment lost 5 bases, leaving 4 bases of the junction unmatched. Germline-derived CDR1 and CDR2 are MDHEN and SYDVKM. This CDR3 region has 13 residues. CDR3 residues: CASSRQGHQPQHF. The CDR3 region has the DNA TGTGCCAGCAGTCGACAGGGGCACCAGCCCCAGCATTTT.

The chain couples TRBV5-4 to TRBJ2-5; D may be TRBD1 (7 bases). Looked up from germline, CDR1 is SGHNT and CDR2 is YYREEE (reference sequence). V lost 3 bases, J lost 5 bases, and 17 bases lay in between. This CDR3 spans 15 amino acids. This CDR3 is CASSSTRQGGETQYF. The CDR3 nucleotides read TGTGCCAGCAGCTCGACTAGACAGGGCGGGGAGACCCAGTACTTC.

The rearrangement joins TRBV28 to TRBJ1-6, with a weak D call TRBD1 (6 bases). Trimming pared 6 bases from V and 9 bases from J, leaving 18 bases between. The CDR3 is 15 amino acids. CDR1 is MDHEN and CDR2 is SYDVKM in the germline V gene. The CDR3 DNA reads TGTGCCAGCAGACCCCCGACAGGCCCCAGTTCACCCCTCCACTTT. It translates to CASRPPTGPSSPLHF.

The chain is built from TRBV9 and TRBJ1-4; no clear D gene. In germline, CDR1 is SGDLS, CDR2 YYNGEE. V lost 0 bases, J lost 0 bases, and 3 bases lay in between. The CDR3 loop spans 14 amino acids. In nucleotides, the CDR3 is TGTGCCAGCAGCGTAGCTGCAACTAATGAAAAACTGTTTTTT. Translated, it gives CASSVAATNEKLFF. Together with reference TRBV9 and TRBJ1-4, the CDR3 gives the full variable domain: DSGVTQTPKHLITATGQRVTLRCSPRSGDLSVYWYQQSLDQGLQFLIQYYNGEERAKGNILERFSAQQFPDLHSELNLSSLELGDSALYFCASSVAATNEKLFFGSGTQLSVL.

V and J are TRBV19 and TRBJ1-6; D gene uncertain. V lost 4 bases and J 6 bases, leaving 7 bases between the germline ends. The CDR3 runs 13 residues. Germline values: CDR1 LNHDA, CDR2 SQIVND (reference sequence). This CDR3 is CASSTQSNSPLHF. CDR3 DNA sequence: TGTGCCAGTAGTACACAAAGTAATTCACCCCTCCACTTT.

The V call is TRBV11-2, the J call TRBJ1-3; D is uncertain. Trimming removed 5 bases at V and 4 bases at J, with 15 bases between. The germline gives CDR1 SGHAT, CDR2 FQNNGV. CDR3 length: 15 amino acids. This chain's CDR3 is CASSLRVLSGNTIYF. CDR3 nucleotide sequence: TGTGCCAGCAGCCTCCGGGTCCTCTCAGGAAACACCATATATTTT.